The 7 T cell receptor beta chains given below trace back to one sample, sequenced in a study of shared clonotypes between healthy human individuals. TCRdb keeps only in-frame clones here, not all; method: immunoSEQ multiplex PCR. The profile shows roughly 2.4 million clones, nearly 97% of them singletons. Specimen: naive CD4+ T cells sorted from blood. Subset indicated: CD45RA+ positively selected. The receptors derive from a man in his late teens or twenties in good health.

The rearrangement uses TRBV5-6 and TRBJ2-3; 7 positions agree with TRBD1. V lost 4 bases, J lost 7 bases, and 9 bases stayed unmatched. Germline V lookup: CDR1 SGHDT, CDR2 YYEEEE. CDR3 size: 14 residues. CDR3 in amino acids: CASSLRQGPYTQYF. The CDR3 coding sequence is TGTGCCAGCAGCCTACGACAGGGTCCCTATACGCAGTATTTT.

V is TRBV2 and J is TRBJ1-5; 9 bases map to TRBD1. This CDR3 comprises 16 residues. The germline V gene has CDR1 SNHLY and CDR2 FYNNEI. V shed 6 bases, J shed 2 bases, and the junction held 8 bases outside the gene matches. The CDR3 coding sequence is TGTGCCAGCAGAGGTGGGACAGGGACCGGCAATCAGCCCCAGCATTTT. Its protein product is CASRGGTGTGNQPQHF.

The chain employs TRBV5-4 and TRBJ2-1, with 10 bases matching TRBD2. The CDR3 is made up of 15 amino acids. V lost 4 bases and J lost 4; bases outside the gene matches: 5. Germline lookup yields CDR1 SGHNT and CDR2 YYREEE (reference sequence). The CDR3 reads CASSNLAGAYNEQFF. In nucleotides, the CDR3 is TGTGCCAGCAGCAATCTAGCGGGGGCTTACAATGAGCAGTTCTTC. The whole variable domain, filled in from reference TRBV5-4 and TRBJ2-1, reads ETGVTQSPTHLIKTRGQQVTLRCSSQSGHNTVSWYQQALGQGPQFIFQYYREEENGRGNFPPRFSGLQFPNYSSELNVNALELDDSALYLCASSNLAGAYNEQFFGPGTRLTVL.

A remark on this clone: Other DNA sequences of this sample code for an identical CDR3. This chain uses TRBV6-5 with TRBJ2-2; D gene uncertain. The CDR3 has 11 amino acids. Trimming cost V 6 bases and J 5 bases, with 4 bases left between them. The germline V gene has CDR1 MNHEY and CDR2 SVGAGI. CDR3 loop: CASRRTGELFF. In DNA form, the CDR3 reads TGTGCCAGCAGACGGACCGGGGAGCTGTTTTTT.

The V gene is TRBV30, the J gene TRBJ2-7; tentative D call: TRBD1 (6 bases). CDR3 size: 19 residues. V gave up 2 bases and J gave up 6 bases, with 32 bases separating them. The germline V gene has CDR1 GTSNPN and CDR2 SVGIG (reference sequence). CDR3 loop: CAWSNSVRRTQGTMGEQYF. In DNA form, the CDR3 reads TGTGCCTGGAGTAATAGCGTCCGGCGGACACAGGGAACGATGGGCGAGCAGTACTTC. Combining the CDR3 with reference TRBV30 and TRBJ2-7 gives the whole variable domain SQTIHQWPATLVQPVGSPLSLECTVEGTSNPNLYWYRQAAGRGLQLLFYSVGIGQISSEVPQNLSASRPQDRQFILSSKKLLLSDSGFYLCAWSNSVRRTQGTMGEQYFGPGTRLTVT.

In this sample, this clone turned up once. V and J are TRBV5-4 and TRBJ2-1; either TRBD1 or TRBD2 may supply D (6 bases each). The V end was cut by 1 base, the J end by 1 base, with 12 bases between. Looked up from germline, CDR1 is SGHNT and CDR2 is YYREEE (reference sequence). The CDR3 covers 16 residues. CDR3 protein: CASSLSGARSYNEQFF. The CDR3 nucleotides are TGTGCCAGCAGCTTGTCGGGGGCCCGGTCCTACAATGAGCAGTTCTTC.

The chain links TRBV9 to TRBJ1-6; TRBD1 matches 7 bases. In germline, CDR1 is SGDLS, CDR2 YYNGEE. The V and J ends lost 0 bases and 9 bases, in that order; junction bases with no gene match: 9. The CDR3 runs to 16 residues. The CDR3 loop reads CASSVASGAGGSPLHF. CDR3 DNA: TGTGCCAGCAGCGTAGCTAGTGGGGCAGGGGGTTCACCCCTCCACTTT.